Listed below are T cell receptor beta chains from one sample, sequenced in a study of T cells in Graves' hyperthyroidism and ophthalmopathy. TCRdb called the multiplex PCR reads again in MiXCR, with one record for every CDR3 protein. The table includes about 640,000 distinct CDR3 sequences, roughly 14% detected once. Sequencing input: blood. These receptors all come from a woman between 50 and 59 years old with Graves' ophthalmopathy. CDR3s include the opening cysteine and the closing phenylalanine or tryptophan. The D gene is left open where the match is weak. The size field is filled for only some rows; it gives once, few, many or a size class.

>TRBV6-2/TRBV6-3|TRBD1|many|TRBJ2-7
CASSQGATIGYEQYF
TGTGCCAGCAGCCAGGGGGCTACGATCGGTTACGAGCAGTACTTC
>TRBV11-1|TRBD2|many|TRBJ2-2
CASSFGGAGELFF
TGTGCCAGCAGTTTTGGGGGGGCCGGGGAGCTGTTTTTT
>TRBV6-1|-|-|TRBJ1-5
CASSEDGRVGATLKPQHF
TGTGCCAGCAGTGAAGATGGGCGGGTGGGGGCGACGTTAAAGCCCCAGCATTTT
>TRBV3-1|-|many|TRBJ2-1
CASSQVGVEQFF
TGTGCCAGCAGCCAAGTGGGGGTTGAGCAGTTCTTC
>TRBV6-1|TRBD2|-|TRBJ2-1
CASSQDRGGGEQFF
TGTGCCAGCAGCCAAGATCGGGGGGGTGGGGAGCAGTTCTTC
>TRBV6-6|-|-|TRBJ1-3
CASSYSRGGSGNTIYF
TGTGCCAGCAGTTACTCGCGCGGGGGCTCTGGAAACACCATATATTTT
>TRBV19|-|-|TRBJ1-2
CASSIQTVRYGYTF
TGTGCCAGTAGTATCCAGACGGTCCGCTATGGCTACACCTTC
>TRBV4-1|-|-|TRBJ2-5
CARRQGETQYF
TGCGCCAGGAGGCAGGGGGAGACCCAGTACTTC
>TRBV4-1|TRBD2|-|TRBJ2-7
CASSRLWSGSSYEQYF
TGCGCCAGCAGCCGCTTATGGAGCGGGAGCTCCTACGAGCAGTACTTC
>TRBV11-3|-|-|TRBJ2-3
CASSLIDSPTDTQYF
TGTGCCAGCAGCTTAATAGACAGCCCCACAGATACGCAGTATTTT
>TRBV29-1|TRBD1|many|TRBJ1-1
CSGRNVGGLNTEAFF
TGCAGCGGGAGGAATGTAGGGGGCTTGAACACTGAAGCTTTCTTT
>TRBV5-1|-|many|TRBJ2-1
CASSSDYANEQFF
TGCGCCAGCAGCTCGGACTATGCCAATGAGCAGTTCTTC
>TRBV28|-|few|TRBJ2-2
CASSLFRDLNTGELFF
TGTGCCAGCAGTTTATTTCGGGACCTCAACACCGGGGAGCTGTTTTTT
>TRBV12-3/TRBV12-4|-|few|TRBJ2-1
CASSQRADTYNEQFF
TGTGCCAGCAGCCAAAGGGCCGATACATACAATGAGCAGTTCTTC
>TRBV6-1|TRBD2|-|TRBJ2-5
CASGGAGLAGGWGGETQYF
TGTGCCAGCGGAGGTGCGGGACTAGCGGGAGGATGGGGTGGAGAGACCCAGTACTTC
>TRBV7-2|-|-|TRBJ2-7
CASNSYLPDEQYF
TGTGCCAGCAACTCCTACCTCCCGGACGAGCAGTACTTC
>TRBV20-1|-|many|TRBJ1-1
CSARHSDTEAFF
TGCAGTGCTAGACACAGTGACACTGAAGCTTTCTTT
>TRBV4-1|TRBD1|-|TRBJ1-1
CASSQGFDRVNTEAFF
TGCGCCAGCAGCCAAGGATTCGACAGGGTGAACACTGAAGCTTTCTTT
>TRBV20-1|-|many|TRBJ2-4
CSASVRLGFGAKNIQYF
TGCAGTGCTAGCGTAAGATTGGGTTTTGGGGCCAAAAACATTCAGTACTTC
>TRBV6-1|TRBD2|many|TRBJ2-7
CASSGGLAGLRSYEQYF
TGTGCCAGCAGTGGGGGACTAGCGGGACTTCGTTCCTACGAGCAGTACTTC
>TRBV14|TRBD2|few|TRBJ2-1
CASSLTGTSFMGEQFF
TGTGCCAGCAGCCTAACCGGGACTAGTTTCATGGGTGAGCAGTTCTTC
>TRBV10-3|TRBD2|few|TRBJ2-1
CAISDMASGRRLVYNEQFF
TGTGCCATCAGTGACATGGCTAGCGGGAGGAGGCTGGTCTACAATGAGCAGTTCTTC
>TRBV6-2/TRBV6-3|-|many|TRBJ2-3
CASSYNSGGADTQYF
TGTGCCAGCAGTTACAATAGCGGAGGGGCAGATACGCAGTATTTT
>TRBV19|TRBD1|few|TRBJ1-5
CASSPDRGSPQHF
TGTGCCAGTAGTCCGGACAGGGGATCGCCCCAGCATTTT
>TRBV20-1|-|-|TRBJ2-2
CSASPSTTWGTGELFF
TGCAGTGCTAGTCCATCGACAACCTGGGGCACCGGGGAGCTGTTTTTT
>TRBV27|-|many|TRBJ1-1
CASGENEAFF
TGTGCCAGCGGGGAAAATGAAGCTTTCTTT
>TRBV6-2/TRBV6-3|-|many|TRBJ2-7
CASPRLISSSYEQYF
TGTGCCAGTCCTCGTCTGATTTCAAGCTCCTACGAGCAGTACTTC
>TRBV16|TRBD2|-|TRBJ2-7
CASSQYFPARLAVSYEQYF
TGTGCCAGCAGCCAATATTTTCCCGCTAGACTAGCAGTATCCTACGAGCAGTACTTC
>TRBV7-9|TRBD1|few|TRBJ2-7
CASSLVTGHEQYF
TGTGCCAGCAGCTTAGTGACAGGGCACGAGCAGTACTTC
>TRBV28|TRBD2|-|TRBJ2-3
CASSRLADTDTQYF
TGTGCCAGCAGTAGGCTAGCGGACACAGATACGCAGTATTTT
>TRBV11-3|-|many|TRBJ2-2
CASSLLRAGGELFF
TGTGCCAGCAGCTTGTTGAGGGCCGGCGGGGAGCTGTTTTTT
>TRBV29-1|TRBD2|few|TRBJ2-3
CSVEYVASGGVGGTDTQYF
TGCAGCGTTGAATATGTGGCTAGCGGGGGAGTGGGGGGCACAGATACGCAGTATTTT
>TRBV2|TRBD2|many|TRBJ2-1
CASSRSTSGRGNEQFF
TGTGCCAGCAGTCGTTCCACTAGCGGGAGAGGCAATGAGCAGTTCTTC
>TRBV14|-|-|TRBJ2-2
CASGVGLTGELFF
TGTGCCAGCGGAGTAGGGCTAACCGGGGAGCTGTTTTTT
>TRBV15|-|-|TRBJ2-1
CATSRDRSLGYYNEQFF
TGTGCCACCAGCAGAGATCGCAGTCTCGGGTACTACAATGAGCAGTTCTTC
>TRBV6-1|TRBD2|few|TRBJ2-1
CASSEGTSAAGYEQFF
TGTGCCAGCAGTGAAGGGACTAGCGCGGCGGGGTATGAGCAGTTCTTC
>TRBV6-1|TRBD2|few|TRBJ2-1
CASSPQREISHEQFF
TGTGCCAGCAGTCCCCAGCGGGAGATCAGCCATGAGCAGTTCTTC
>TRBV6-1|-|many|TRBJ2-7
CARTNRGLPYEQYF
TGTGCCAGGACAAACAGGGGACTGCCCTACGAGCAGTACTTC
>TRBV13|TRBD2|-|TRBJ2-2
CASRLGTSPPGELFF
TGTGCCAGCAGACTAGGGACTAGCCCCCCCGGGGAGCTGTTTTTT
>TRBV15|TRBD2|-|TRBJ2-3
CATSRAVLLSGRGDTQYF
TGTGCCACCAGCAGAGCCGTCCTCTTGAGCGGGAGGGGAGATACGCAGTATTTT
>TRBV27|-|-|TRBJ2-1
CASSLSVRGDNEQFF
TGTGCCAGCAGCCTCAGTGTGCGGGGCGACAATGAGCAGTTCTTC
>TRBV2|TRBD2|many|TRBJ2-1
CASSVLAGYNEQFF
TGTGCCAGCTCGGTATTAGCGGGCTACAATGAGCAGTTCTTC
>TRBV6-1|TRBD1|few|TRBJ2-3
CASSDREGTDTQYF
TGTGCCAGCAGCGACAGGGAAGGCACAGATACGCAGTATTTT
>TRBV6-2/TRBV6-3|-|many|TRBJ2-7
CASSYSQVIGAYEQYF
TGTGCCAGCAGTTACTCACAGGTGATAGGAGCCTACGAGCAGTACTTC
>TRBV10-3|-|-|TRBJ2-7
CAIINQQSYEQYF
TGTGCCATCATCAACCAGCAGTCCTACGAGCAGTACTTC
>TRBV28|-|many|TRBJ2-1
CASKSRLVFEWSYNEQFF
TGTGCCAGCAAGTCACGTTTGGTTTTTGAATGGAGTTACAATGAGCAGTTCTTC
>TRBV20-1|TRBD1|many|TRBJ2-7
CSATPTGGSSYEQYF
TGCAGTGCCACCCCCACAGGGGGTTCGTCCTACGAGCAGTACTTC
>TRBV7-8|-|many|TRBJ1-1
CASSLSPGALDEAFF
TGTGCCAGCAGCTTATCGCCGGGGGCACTAGATGAAGCTTTCTTT
>TRBV28|TRBD2|many|TRBJ2-1
CASNILGGPKNEQFF
TGTGCCAGCAACATTTTGGGAGGGCCGAAAAATGAGCAGTTCTTC
>TRBV5-1|-|-|TRBJ2-5
CASSRGVETQYF
TGCGCCAGCAGCAGGGGCGTGGAGACCCAGTACTTC
>TRBV7-2|TRBD2|many|TRBJ2-7
CASSSPGTSGNRYEQYF
TGTGCCAGCAGCTCTCCCGGGACTAGCGGGAATCGCTACGAGCAGTACTTC